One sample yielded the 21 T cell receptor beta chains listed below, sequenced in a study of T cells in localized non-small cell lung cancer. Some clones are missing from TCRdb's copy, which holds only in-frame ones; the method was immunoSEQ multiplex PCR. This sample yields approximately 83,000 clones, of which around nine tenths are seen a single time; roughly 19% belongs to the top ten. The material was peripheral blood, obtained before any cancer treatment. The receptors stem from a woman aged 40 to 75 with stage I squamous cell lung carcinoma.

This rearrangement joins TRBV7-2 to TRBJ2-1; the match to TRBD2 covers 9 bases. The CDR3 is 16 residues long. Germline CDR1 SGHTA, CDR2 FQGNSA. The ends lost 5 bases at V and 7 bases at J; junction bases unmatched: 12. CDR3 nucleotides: TGTGCCAGCAGCCTAGATGTGGCGGGGGGGCCAAATGAGCAGTTCTTC. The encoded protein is CASSLDVAGGPNEQFF.

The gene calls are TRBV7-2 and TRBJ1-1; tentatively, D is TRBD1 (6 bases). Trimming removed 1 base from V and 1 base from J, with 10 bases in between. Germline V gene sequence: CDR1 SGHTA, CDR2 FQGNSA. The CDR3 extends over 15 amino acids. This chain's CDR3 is CASSLDWGRNTEAFF. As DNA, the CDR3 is TGTGCCAGCAGCTTAGATTGGGGGCGGAACACTGAAGCTTTCTTT.

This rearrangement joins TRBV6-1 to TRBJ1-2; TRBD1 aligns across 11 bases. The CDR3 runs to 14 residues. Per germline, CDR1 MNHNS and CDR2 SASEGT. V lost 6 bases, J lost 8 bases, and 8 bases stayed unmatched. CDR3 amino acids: CASRGDRGSGGYTF. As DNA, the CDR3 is TGTGCCAGCAGGGGGGACAGGGGGTCTGGAGGCTACACCTTC.

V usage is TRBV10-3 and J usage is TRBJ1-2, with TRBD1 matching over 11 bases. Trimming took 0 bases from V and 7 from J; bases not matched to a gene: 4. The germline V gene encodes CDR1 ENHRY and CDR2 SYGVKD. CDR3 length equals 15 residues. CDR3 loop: CAISESGTGGFGYTF. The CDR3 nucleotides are TGTGCCATCAGTGAGTCAGGGACAGGGGGTTTTGGCTACACCTTC.

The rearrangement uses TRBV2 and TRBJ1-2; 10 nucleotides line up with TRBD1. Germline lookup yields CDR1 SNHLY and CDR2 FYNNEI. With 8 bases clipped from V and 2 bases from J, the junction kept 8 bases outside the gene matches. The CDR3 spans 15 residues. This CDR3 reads CASRDRGARNYGYTF. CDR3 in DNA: TGTGCCAGCCGGGACAGGGGCGCGCGGAACTATGGCTACACCTTC.

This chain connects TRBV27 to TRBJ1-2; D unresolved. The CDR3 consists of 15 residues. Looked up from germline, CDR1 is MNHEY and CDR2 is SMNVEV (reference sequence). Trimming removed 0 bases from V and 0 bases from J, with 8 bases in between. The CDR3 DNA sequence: TGTGCCAGCAGTTTATCGTTCCATTCTAACTATGGCTACACCTTC. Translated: CASSLSFHSNYGYTF.

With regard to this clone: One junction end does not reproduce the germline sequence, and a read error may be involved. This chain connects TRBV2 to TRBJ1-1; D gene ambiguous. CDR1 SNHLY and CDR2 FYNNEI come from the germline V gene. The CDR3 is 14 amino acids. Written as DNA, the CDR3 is TGTGCCAGCAGTCCCGGCATGATGAACGCTGAAGCTTTCTTT. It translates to CASSPGMMNAEAFF.

Here the CDR3 reads CASSLGSGGAEQYF. In DNA form, the CDR3 reads TGCGCCAGCAGCTTGGGTAGCGGGGGAGCTGAGCAGTACTTC. The chain uses TRBV5-1 and TRBJ2-7, with TRBD2 matching over 9 bases. The CDR3 is made up of 14 amino acids. The junction had 5 bases not matched to a gene; V was cut back by 0 bases and J by 7 bases. The germline gives CDR1 SGHRS, CDR2 YFSETQ.

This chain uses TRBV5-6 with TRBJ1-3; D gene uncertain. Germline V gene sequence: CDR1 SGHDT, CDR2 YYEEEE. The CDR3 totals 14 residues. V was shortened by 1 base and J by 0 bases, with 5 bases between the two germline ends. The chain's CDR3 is CASSLWISGNTIYF. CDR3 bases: TGTGCCAGCAGCTTGTGGATCTCTGGAAACACCATATATTTT.

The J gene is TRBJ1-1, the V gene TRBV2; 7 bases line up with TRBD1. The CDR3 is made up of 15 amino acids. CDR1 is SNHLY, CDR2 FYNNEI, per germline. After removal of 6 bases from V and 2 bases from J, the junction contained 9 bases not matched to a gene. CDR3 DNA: TGTGCCAGCAGCTTACAGGGGTCGGTTAACACTGAAGCTTTCTTT. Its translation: CASSLQGSVNTEAFF.

The CDR3: CASSSYGAQNEQYF. As DNA, the CDR3 is TGTGCCAGCAGCTCTTATGGTGCCCAAAACGAGCAGTACTTC. This chain links TRBV7-2 with TRBJ2-7; D unresolved. The CDR3 consists of 14 residues. V was cut by 4 bases and J by 5 bases, with 15 bases left in between. CDR1 SGHTA and CDR2 FQGNSA come from the germline V gene.

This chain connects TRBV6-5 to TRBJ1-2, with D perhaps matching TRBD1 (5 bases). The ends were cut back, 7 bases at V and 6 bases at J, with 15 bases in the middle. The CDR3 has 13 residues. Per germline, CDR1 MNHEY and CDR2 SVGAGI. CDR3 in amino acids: CASIQRGEDGYTF. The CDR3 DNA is TGTGCCAGCATCCAAAGGGGCGAGGATGGCTACACCTTC.

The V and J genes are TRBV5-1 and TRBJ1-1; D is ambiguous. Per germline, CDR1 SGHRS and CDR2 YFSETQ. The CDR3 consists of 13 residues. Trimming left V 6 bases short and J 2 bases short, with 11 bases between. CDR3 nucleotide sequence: TGCGCCAGCACTCCTTTGCCCAACACTGAAGCTTTCTTT. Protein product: CASTPLPNTEAFF. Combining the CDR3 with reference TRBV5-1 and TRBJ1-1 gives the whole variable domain KAGVTQTPRYLIKTRGQQVTLSCSPISGHRSVSWYQQTPGQGLQFLFEYFSETQRNKGNFPGRFSGRQFSNSRSEMNVSTLELGDSALYLCASTPLPNTEAFFGQGTRLTVV.

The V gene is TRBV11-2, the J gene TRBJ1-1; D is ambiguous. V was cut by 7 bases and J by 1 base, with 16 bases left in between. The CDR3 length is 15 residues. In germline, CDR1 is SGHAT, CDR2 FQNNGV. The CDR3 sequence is CASTVDPSGNTEAFF. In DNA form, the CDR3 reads TGTGCCAGCACCGTAGACCCCTCCGGGAACACTGAAGCTTTCTTT.

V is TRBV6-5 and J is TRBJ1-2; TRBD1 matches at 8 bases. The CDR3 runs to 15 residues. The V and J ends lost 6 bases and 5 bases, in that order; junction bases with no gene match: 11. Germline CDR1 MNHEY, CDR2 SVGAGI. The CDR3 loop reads CASSPDSGGVYGYTF. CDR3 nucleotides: TGTGCCAGCAGCCCGGATTCAGGGGGCGTTTATGGCTACACCTTC.

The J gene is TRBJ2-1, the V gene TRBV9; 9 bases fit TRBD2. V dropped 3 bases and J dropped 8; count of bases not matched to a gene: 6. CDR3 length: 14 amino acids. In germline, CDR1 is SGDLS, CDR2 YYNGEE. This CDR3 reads CASSARTSEDEQFF. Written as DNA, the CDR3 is TGTGCCAGCAGCGCAAGGACTAGCGAGGATGAGCAGTTCTTC.

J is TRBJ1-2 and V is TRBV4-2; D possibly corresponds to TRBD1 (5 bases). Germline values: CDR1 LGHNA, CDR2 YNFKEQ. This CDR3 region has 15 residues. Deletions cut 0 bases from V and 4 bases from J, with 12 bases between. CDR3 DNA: TGTGCCAGCAGCCAAGATGCGGGGGGTAGCTATGGCTACACCTTC. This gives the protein CASSQDAGGSYGYTF.

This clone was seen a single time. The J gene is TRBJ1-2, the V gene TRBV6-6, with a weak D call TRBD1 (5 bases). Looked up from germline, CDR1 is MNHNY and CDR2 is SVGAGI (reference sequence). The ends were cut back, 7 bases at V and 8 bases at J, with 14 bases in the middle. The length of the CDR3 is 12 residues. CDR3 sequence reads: CASKLEGHGYTF. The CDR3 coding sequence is TGTGCCAGCAAACTTGAGGGGCACGGCTACACCTTC.

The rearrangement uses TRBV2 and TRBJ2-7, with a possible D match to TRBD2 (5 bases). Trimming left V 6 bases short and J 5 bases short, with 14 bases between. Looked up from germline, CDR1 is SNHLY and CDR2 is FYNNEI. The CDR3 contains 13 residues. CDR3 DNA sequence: TGTGCCAGCAGCAAAGAGGGTGCCCACGAGCAGTACTTC. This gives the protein CASSKEGAHEQYF.

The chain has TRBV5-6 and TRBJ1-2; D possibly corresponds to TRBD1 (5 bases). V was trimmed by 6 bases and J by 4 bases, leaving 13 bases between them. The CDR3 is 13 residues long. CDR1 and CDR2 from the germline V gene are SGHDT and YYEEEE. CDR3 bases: TGTGCCAGCAACTCCGGGACGGTCTATGGCTACACCTTC. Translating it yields CASNSGTVYGYTF. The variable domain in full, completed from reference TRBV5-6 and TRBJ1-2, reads DAGVTQSPTHLIKTRGQQVTLRCSPKSGHDTVSWYQQALGQGPQFIFQYYEEEERQRGNFPDRFSGHQFPNYSSELNVNALLLGDSALYLCASNSGTVYGYTFGSGTRLTVV.

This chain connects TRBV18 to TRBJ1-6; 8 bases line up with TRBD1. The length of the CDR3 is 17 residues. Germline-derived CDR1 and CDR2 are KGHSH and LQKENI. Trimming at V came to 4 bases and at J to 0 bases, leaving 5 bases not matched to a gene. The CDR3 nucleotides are TGTGCCAGCTCACAGACAGGGGACAGCTCCTATAATTCACCCCTCCACTTT. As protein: CASSQTGDSSYNSPLHF.